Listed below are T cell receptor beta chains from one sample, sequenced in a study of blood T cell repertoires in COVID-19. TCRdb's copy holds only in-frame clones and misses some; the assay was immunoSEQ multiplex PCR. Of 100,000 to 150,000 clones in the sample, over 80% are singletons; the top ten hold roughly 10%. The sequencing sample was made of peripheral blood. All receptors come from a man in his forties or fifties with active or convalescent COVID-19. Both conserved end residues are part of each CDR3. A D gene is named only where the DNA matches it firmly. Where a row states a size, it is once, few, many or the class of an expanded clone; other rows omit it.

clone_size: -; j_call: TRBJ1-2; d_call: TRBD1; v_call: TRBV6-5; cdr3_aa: CAGRGTGYGYTF; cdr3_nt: TGTGCCGGCCGCGGGACAGGCTATGGCTACACCTTC
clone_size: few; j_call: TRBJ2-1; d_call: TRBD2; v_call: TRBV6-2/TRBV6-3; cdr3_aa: CASSALAGPSSYNEQFF; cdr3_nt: TGTGCCAGCAGTGCCCTAGCGGGCCCCAGCTCCTACAATGAGCAGTTCTTC
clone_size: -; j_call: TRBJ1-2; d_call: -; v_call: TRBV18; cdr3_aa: CASSPDQTGYYTF; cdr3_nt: TGTGCCAGCTCCCCAGACCAAACAGGGTACTACACCTTC
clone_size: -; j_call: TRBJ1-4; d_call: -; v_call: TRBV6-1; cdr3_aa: CASSERGNNEKLFF; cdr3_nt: TGTGCCAGCAGTGAAAGGGGGAATAATGAAAAACTGTTTTTT
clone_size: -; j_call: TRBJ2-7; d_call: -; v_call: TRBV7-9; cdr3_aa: CASSLEAGPPGEQYF; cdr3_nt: TGTGCCAGCAGCTTAGAGGCAGGGCCTCCTGGCGAGCAGTACTTC
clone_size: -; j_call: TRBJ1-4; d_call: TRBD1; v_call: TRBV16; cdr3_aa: CASKTSGDRAEKLFF; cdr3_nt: TGTGCCAGCAAAACGAGTGGGGACAGGGCCGAAAAACTGTTTTTT
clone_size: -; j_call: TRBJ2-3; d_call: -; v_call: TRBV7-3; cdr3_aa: CASTSGGTDTQYF; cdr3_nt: TGTGCCAGCACCTCCGGGGGAACAGATACGCAGTATTTT
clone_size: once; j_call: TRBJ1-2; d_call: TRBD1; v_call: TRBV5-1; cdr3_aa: CASSPGQLSNYGYTF; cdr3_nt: TGCGCCAGCAGCCCGGGACAGCTTTCTAACTATGGCTACACCTTC
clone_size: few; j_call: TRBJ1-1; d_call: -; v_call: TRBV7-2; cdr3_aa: CASSHRSGEAFF; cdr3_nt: TGTGCCAGCAGCCACAGGTCGGGTGAAGCTTTCTTT
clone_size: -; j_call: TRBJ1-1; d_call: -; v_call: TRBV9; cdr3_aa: CASSVGSGLVEAFF; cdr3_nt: TGTGCCAGCAGCGTAGGGTCAGGGCTTGTTGAAGCTTTCTTT
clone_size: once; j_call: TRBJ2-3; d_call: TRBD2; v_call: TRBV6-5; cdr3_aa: CASSLRGGSDTQYF; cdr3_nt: TGTGCCAGCAGTTTAAGGGGAGGGTCAGATACGCAGTATTTT
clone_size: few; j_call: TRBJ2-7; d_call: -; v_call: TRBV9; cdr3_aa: CASSVASGGFYEQYF; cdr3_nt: TGTGCCAGCAGCGTAGCGTCAGGAGGCTTCTACGAGCAGTACTTC
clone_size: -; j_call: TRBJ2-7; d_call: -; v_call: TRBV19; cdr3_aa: CASSPRPGQLTYEQYF; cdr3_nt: TGTGCCAGTAGTCCACGGCCGGGACAATTAACTTACGAGCAGTACTTC
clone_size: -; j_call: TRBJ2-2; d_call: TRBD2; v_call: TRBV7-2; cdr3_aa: CASSLGVAGGLGTGELFF; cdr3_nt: TGTGCCAGCAGCTTAGGGGTAGCGGGGGGGCTTGGCACCGGGGAGCTGTTTTTT
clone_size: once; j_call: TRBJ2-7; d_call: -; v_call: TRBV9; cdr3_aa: CASSVATAGPEQYF; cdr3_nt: TGTGCCAGCAGCGTAGCTACCGCAGGTCCCGAGCAGTACTTC
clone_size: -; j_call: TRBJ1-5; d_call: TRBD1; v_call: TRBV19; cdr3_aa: CASSDLRGRSNQPQHF; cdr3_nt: TGTGCCAGTAGTGATTTGAGGGGGCGAAGCAATCAGCCCCAGCATTTT
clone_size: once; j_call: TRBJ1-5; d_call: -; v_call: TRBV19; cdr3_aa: CASSSGTSAGPQHF; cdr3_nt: TGTGCCAGTAGTTCGGGGACATCGGCGGGGCCCCAGCATTTT
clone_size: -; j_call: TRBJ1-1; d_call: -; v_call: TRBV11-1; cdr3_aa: CASSFHRYTEAFF; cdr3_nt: TGTGCCAGCAGCTTTCACCGGTACACTGAAGCTTTCTTT
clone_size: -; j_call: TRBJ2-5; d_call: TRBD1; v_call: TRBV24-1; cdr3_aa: CATSDLGGQGASRETQYF; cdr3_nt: TGTGCCACCAGTGATTTGGGGGGCCAGGGGGCGTCAAGGGAGACCCAGTACTTC
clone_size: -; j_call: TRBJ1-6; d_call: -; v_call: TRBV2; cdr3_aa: CATLQVNPNSPLHF; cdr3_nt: TGTGCCACCTTACAAGTCAACCCTAATTCACCCCTCCACTTT
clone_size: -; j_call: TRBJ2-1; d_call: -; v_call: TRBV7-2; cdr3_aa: CASSSQGSPYNEQFF; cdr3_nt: TGTGCCAGCAGCTCACAGGGTAGCCCCTACAATGAGCAGTTCTTC
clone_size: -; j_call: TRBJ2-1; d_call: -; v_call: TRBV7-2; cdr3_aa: CASSLAGGNEQFF; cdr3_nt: TGTGCCAGCAGCTTAGCAGGAGGCAATGAGCAGTTCTTC
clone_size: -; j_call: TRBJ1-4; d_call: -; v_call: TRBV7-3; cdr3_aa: CASNIGTATNEKLFF; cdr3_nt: TGTGCCAGCAATATTGGTACAGCAACTAATGAAAAACTGTTTTTT
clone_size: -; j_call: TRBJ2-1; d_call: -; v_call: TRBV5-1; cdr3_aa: CASSFDPGYNEQFF; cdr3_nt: TGCGCCAGCAGCTTTGATCCGGGGTACAATGAGCAGTTCTTC
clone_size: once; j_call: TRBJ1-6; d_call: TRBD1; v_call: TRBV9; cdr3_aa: CASSVGGTDNSPLHF; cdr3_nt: TGTGCCAGCAGCGTAGGGGGGACAGATAATTCACCCCTCCACTTT
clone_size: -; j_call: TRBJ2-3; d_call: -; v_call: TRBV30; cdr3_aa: CAWSQARRLRTDTQYF; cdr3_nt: TGTGCCTGGAGTCAAGCTAGGAGACTACGCACAGATACGCAGTATTTT
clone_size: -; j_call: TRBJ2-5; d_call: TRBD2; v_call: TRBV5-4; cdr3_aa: CASSFRAGGTQETQYF; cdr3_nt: TGTGCCAGCAGCTTCCGAGCGGGGGGAACCCAAGAGACCCAGTACTTC
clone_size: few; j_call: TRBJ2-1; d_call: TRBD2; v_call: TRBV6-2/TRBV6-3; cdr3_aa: CASSSLAGGLGSKFF; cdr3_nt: TGTGCCAGCAGTTCGCTAGCGGGGGGGCTGGGTAGTAAGTTCTTC
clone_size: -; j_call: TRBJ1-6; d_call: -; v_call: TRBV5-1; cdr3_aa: CASSGAGSDNSPLHF; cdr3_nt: TGCGCCAGCAGCGGGGCGGGGTCTGATAATTCACCCCTCCACTTT
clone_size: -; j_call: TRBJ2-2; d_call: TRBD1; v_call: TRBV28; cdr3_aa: CASSTDRALRELFF; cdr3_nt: TGTGCCAGCAGTACGGACAGGGCACTTCGGGAGCTGTTTTTT
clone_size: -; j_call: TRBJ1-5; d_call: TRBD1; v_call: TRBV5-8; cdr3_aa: CASSRFAGGQGDQPQHF; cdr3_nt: TGTGCCAGCAGTAGGTTCGCCGGGGGACAGGGGGATCAGCCCCAGCATTTT
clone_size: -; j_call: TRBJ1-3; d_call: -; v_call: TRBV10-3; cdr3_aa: CAISESRGLGNTIYF; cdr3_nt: TGTGCCATCAGTGAGTCTAGGGGACTAGGAAACACCATATATTTT
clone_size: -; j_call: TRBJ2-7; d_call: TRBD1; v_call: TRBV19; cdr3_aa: CASSIGGQTYEQYF; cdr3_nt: TGTGCCAGTAGTATAGGGGGACAGACCTACGAGCAGTACTTC
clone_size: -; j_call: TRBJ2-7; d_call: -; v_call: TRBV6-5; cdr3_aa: CASSPFWDSDEQYF; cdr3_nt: TGTGCCAGCAGCCCGTTCTGGGACTCCGACGAGCAGTACTTC
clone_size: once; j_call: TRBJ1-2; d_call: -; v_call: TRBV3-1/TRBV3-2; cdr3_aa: CASSQDQTDGYTF; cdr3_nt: TGTGCCAGCAGCCAAGATCAGACAGATGGCTACACCTTC
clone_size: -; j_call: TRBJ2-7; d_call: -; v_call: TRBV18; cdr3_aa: CASSLTADLAEQYF; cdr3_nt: TGTGCCAGCTCACTAACAGCGGATTTGGCCGAGCAGTACTTC
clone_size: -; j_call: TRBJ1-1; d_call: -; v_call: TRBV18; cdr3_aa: CASSLQEVNTEAFF; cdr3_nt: TGTGCCAGCTCACTACAAGAGGTGAACACTGAAGCTTTCTTT
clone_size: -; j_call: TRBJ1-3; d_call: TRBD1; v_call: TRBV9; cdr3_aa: CASSGQGRGNTIYF; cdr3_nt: TGTGCCAGCAGCGGACAGGGTCGGGGAAACACCATATATTTT
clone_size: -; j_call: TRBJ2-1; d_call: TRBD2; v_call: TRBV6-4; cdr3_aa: CASSGTRNSEQFF; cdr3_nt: TGTGCCAGCAGTGGGACTAGGAATAGTGAGCAGTTCTTC
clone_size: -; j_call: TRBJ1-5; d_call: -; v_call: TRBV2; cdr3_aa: CASSSLENQPQHF; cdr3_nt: TGTGCCAGCTCGTCCCTGGAGAATCAGCCCCAGCATTTT
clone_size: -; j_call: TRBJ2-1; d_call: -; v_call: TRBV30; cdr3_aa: CAWSVLDEQFF; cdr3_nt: TGTGCCTGGAGTGTACTGGATGAGCAGTTCTTC
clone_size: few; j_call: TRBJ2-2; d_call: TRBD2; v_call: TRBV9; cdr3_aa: CASSHRGAGELFF; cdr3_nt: TGTGCCAGCTCCCACCGGGGGGCCGGGGAGCTGTTTTTT
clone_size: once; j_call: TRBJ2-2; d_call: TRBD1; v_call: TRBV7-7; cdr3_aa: CASGGQGGTGELFF; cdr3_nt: TGTGCTAGCGGCGGACAGGGGGGCACCGGGGAGCTGTTTTTT
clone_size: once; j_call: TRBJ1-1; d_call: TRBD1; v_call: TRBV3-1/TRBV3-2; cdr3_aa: CASSRTGGNTEAFF; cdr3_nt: TGTGCCAGCAGTAGGACAGGGGGGAACACTGAAGCTTTCTTT
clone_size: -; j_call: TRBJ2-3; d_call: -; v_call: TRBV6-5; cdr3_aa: CATQEEVTDTQYF; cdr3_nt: TGTGCCACCCAAGAGGAGGTTACAGATACGCAGTATTTT
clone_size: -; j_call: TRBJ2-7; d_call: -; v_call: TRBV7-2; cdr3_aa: CASSLEAVAPYEQYF; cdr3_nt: TGTGCCAGCAGCTTAGAGGCGGTTGCTCCCTACGAGCAGTACTTC
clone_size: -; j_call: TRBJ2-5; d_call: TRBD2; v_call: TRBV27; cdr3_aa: CASSPWGGPGLAGGRGTETQYF; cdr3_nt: TGTGCCAGCAGTCCCTGGGGTGGGCCCGGGCTAGCGGGGGGGCGAGGCACTGAGACCCAGTACTTC
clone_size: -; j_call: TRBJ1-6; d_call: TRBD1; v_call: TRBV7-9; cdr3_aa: CASSLVGTGNSPLHF; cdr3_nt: TGTGCCAGCAGCTTAGTTGGGACAGGGAATTCACCCCTCCACTTT
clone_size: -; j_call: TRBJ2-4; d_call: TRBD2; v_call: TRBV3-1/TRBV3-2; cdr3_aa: CASSQLKWTSGGIGIQYF; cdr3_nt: TGTGCCAGCAGCCAGCTGAAATGGACTAGCGGGGGTATTGGCATTCAGTACTTC
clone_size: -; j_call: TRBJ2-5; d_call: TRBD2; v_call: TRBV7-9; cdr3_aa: CASSLGRGGAYETQYF; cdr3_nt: TGTGCCAGCAGCTTAGGGCGCGGGGGGGCCTATGAGACCCAGTACTTC
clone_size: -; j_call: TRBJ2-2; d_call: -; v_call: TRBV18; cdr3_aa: CASSRPAGANTGELFF; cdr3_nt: TGTGCCAGCTCACGACCCGCAGGGGCGAACACCGGGGAGCTGTTTTTT
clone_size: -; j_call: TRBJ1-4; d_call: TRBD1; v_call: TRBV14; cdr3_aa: CASSQDQRTGVEKLFF; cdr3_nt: TGTGCCAGCAGCCAAGATCAAAGGACAGGGGTTGAAAAACTGTTTTTT